A single TCR beta chain is shown here with its context. The target antigen is unknown. These data are taken from a study of PD-1 blockade in mismatch repair-deficient tumors. Study-wide points: Tumor-resident clones, often undetectable pretreatment in blood, expanded then contracted after pembrolizumab.

V was clipped by 0 bases and J by 0 bases; unmatched bases: 5. The CDR3 contains 18 residues. Germline CDR1 reads SGDLS; CDR2 reads YYNGEE. Repertoires were generated with immunoSEQ multiplex PCR, while TCRdb's copy carries only in-frame clones and drops some. The sample shows over 30,000 clones, around 80% of them seen only once. PCR or immunohistochemistry showed mismatch repair deficiency in every enrolled patient. TCRs were sequenced from a few patients responding to pembrolizumab. This rearrangement joins TRBV9 to TRBJ2-3; the match to TRBD2 covers 12 bases. Sequencing was performed on PBMCs, taken approximately 6 weeks after starting pembrolizumab. This clonotype was obtained from an adult with mismatch repair-deficient cancer. For the CDR3, the DNA is TGTGCCAGCAGCGTAGAAAGGGGACTAGCGGGTAGCACAGATACGCAGTATTTT. Translated: CASSVERGLAGSTDTQYF.